This entry describes one TCR beta chain. The sample belongs to a study of blood T cell repertoires in COVID-19. Across the whole study: PBMCs, B-cell-depleted T cells, or T cells provided the cDNA or gDNA that made up the material.

Assay used: immunoSEQ multiplex PCR; TCRdb lists only in-frame clones, some missing. Among around 700,000 clones listed, about 87% were seen once. Material for sequencing was peripheral blood. The receptor comes from a young woman with acute or convalescent COVID-19.

CDR3 in amino acids: CASSLATMNTEAFF. The CDR3, as DNA: TGCGCCAGCAGCTTGGCGACAATGAACACTGAAGCTTTCTTT. The chain links TRBV5-1 to TRBJ1-1; D gene ambiguous. The germline CDR1 and CDR2 sequences are SGHRS and YFSETQ. The CDR3 runs 14 residues. Between the trimmed V and J ends, which lost 0 bases and 0 bases, there was a span of 6 bases.